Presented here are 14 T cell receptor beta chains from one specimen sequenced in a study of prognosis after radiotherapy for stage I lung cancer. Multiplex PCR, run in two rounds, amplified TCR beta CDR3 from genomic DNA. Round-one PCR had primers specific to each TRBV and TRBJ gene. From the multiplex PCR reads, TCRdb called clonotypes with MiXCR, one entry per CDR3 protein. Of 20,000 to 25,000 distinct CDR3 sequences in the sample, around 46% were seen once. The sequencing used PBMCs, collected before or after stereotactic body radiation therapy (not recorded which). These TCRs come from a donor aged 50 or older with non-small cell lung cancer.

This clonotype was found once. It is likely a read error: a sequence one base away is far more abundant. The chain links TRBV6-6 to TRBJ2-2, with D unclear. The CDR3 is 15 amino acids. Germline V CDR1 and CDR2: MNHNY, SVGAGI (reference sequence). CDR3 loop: CASSYSTANTWELFF. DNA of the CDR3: TGTGCCAGCAGTTACTCGACCGCTAACACCTGGGAGCTGTTTTTT.

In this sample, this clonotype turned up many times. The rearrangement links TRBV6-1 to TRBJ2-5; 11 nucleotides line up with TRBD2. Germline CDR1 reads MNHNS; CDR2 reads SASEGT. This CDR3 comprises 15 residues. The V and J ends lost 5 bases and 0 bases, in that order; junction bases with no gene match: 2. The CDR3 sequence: CASSRGLADQETQYF. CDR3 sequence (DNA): TGTGCCAGCAGTAGGGGACTAGCGGACCAAGAGACCCAGTACTTC.

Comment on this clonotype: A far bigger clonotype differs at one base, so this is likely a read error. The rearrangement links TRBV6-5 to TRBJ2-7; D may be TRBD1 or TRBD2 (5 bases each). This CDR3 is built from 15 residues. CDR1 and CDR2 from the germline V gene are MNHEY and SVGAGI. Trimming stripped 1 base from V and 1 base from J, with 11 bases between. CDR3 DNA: TGTGCCAGCAGTTACTTGGGACCCGTTTCCTACGAGCAGTACTTC. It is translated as CASSYLGPVSYEQYF.

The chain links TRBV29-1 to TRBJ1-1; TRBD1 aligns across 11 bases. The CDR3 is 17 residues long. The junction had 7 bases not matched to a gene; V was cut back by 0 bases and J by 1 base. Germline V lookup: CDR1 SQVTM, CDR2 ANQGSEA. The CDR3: CSVEDGGTGGGNTEAFF. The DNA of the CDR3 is TGCAGCGTTGAAGATGGCGGGACAGGGGGGGGGAACACTGAAGCTTTCTTT.

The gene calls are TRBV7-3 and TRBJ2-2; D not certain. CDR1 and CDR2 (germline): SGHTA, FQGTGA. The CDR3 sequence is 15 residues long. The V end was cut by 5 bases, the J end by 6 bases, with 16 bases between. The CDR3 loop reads CASSPTLTGAGELFF. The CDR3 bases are TGTGCCAGCAGCCCTACTTTGACTGGGGCCGGGGAGCTGTTTTTT.

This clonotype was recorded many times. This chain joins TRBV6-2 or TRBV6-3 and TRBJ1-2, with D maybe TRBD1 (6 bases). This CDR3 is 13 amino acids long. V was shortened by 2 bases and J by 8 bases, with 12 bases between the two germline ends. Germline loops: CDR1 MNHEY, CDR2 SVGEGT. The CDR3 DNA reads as TGTGCCAGCAGTTACGAGGGGGTGGACGGCTACACCTTC. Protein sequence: CASSYEGVDGYTF.

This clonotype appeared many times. This CDR3 reads CASSVGGDGSSYGYTF. The CDR3 DNA reads TGTGCCAGCAGCGTAGGGGGGGATGGTTCTTCCTATGGCTACACCTTC. The rearrangement links TRBV9 to TRBJ1-2; D might be TRBD1 (5 bases). V lost 0 bases and J 4 bases, leaving 16 bases between the germline ends. The CDR3 totals 16 residues. The germline V gene encodes CDR1 SGDLS and CDR2 YYNGEE.

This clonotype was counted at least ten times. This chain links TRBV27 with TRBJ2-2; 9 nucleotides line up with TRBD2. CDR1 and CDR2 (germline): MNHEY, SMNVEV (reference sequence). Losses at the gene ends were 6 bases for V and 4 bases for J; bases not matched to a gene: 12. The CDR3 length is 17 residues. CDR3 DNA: TGTGCCAGCAGATCGCGACTAGCGGCTCTGCCCACCGGGGAGCTGTTTTTT. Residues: CASRSRLAALPTGELFF.

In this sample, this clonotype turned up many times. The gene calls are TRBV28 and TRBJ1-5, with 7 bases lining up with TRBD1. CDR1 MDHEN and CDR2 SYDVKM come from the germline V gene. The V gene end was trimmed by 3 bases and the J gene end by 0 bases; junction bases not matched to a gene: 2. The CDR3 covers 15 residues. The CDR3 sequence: CASSFYRGSNQPQHF. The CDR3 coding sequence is TGTGCCAGCAGTTTCTACAGGGGTAGCAATCAGCCCCAGCATTTT.

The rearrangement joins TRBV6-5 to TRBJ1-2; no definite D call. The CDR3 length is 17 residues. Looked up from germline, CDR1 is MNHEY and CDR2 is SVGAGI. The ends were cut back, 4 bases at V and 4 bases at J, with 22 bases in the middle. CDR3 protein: CASSSKEGDIRAYGYTF. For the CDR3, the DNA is TGTGCCAGCAGTTCCAAGGAGGGAGACATTCGTGCCTATGGCTACACCTTC.

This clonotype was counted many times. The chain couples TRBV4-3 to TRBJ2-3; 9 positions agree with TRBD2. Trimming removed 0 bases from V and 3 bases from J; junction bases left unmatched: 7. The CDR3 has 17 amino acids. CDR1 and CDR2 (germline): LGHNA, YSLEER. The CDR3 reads CASSQDWLAGPTDTQYF. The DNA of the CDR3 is TGCGCCAGCAGCCAAGATTGGCTAGCGGGACCAACAGATACGCAGTATTTT.

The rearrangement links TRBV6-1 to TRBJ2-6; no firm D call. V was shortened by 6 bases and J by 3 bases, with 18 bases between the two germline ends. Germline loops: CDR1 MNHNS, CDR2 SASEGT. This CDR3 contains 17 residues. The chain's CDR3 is CASSDRIVSGGANVLTF. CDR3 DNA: TGTGCCAGCAGCGATAGAATAGTCTCCGGTGGGGCCAACGTCCTGACTTTC.

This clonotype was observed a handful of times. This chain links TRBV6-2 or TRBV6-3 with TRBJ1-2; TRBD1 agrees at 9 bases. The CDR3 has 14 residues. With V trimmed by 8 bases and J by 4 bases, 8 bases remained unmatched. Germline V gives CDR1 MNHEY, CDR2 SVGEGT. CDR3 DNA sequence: TGTGCCAGCGCACCGGGACAGGGTTTCTATGGCTACACCTTC. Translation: CASAPGQGFYGYTF.

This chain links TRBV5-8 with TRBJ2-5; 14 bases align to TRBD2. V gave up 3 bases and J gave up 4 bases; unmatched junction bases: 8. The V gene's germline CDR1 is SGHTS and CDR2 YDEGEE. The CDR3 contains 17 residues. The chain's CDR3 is CASSSGLAGVSAETQYF. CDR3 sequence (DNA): TGTGCCAGCAGCTCGGGACTAGCGGGAGTTTCCGCAGAGACCCAGTACTTC.